This TCR beta chain was identified in a study of T cell repertoires in cytomegalovirus infection. Notes on the study in general: Cumulative frequency of public TCR beta families picked out carriers of CMV plus the relevant HLA. HLA-C-restricted CMV-specific TCR beta clonotypes prevailed in the ex vivo response.

The V and J ends lost 3 bases and 1 base respectively, with 18 bases between them. Germline lookup yields CDR1 MGHDK and CDR2 SYGVNS. The CDR3 spans 17 residues. A single record per CDR3 protein comes from TCRdb applying MiXCR to the reads. The sample has about 300,000 distinct CDR3 sequences; roughly a tenth are singletons. The sample holds many counts of this clonotype. Antigen specificity is unknown. The V and J genes are TRBV25-1 and TRBJ2-5, with D possibly matching TRBD2 (6 bases). Sequenced material: PBMCs. The TCR comes from a human donor in good health (CMV status not recorded). Some clones in this sample may be carry-over from other donors' samples. The CDR3 is CASSDPLGRGLQETQYF. The CDR3, as DNA: TGTGCCAGCAGTGACCCATTAGGGCGGGGCCTCCAAGAGACCCAGTACTTC. The full variable domain, in which reference TRBV25-1 and TRBJ2-5 provide the parts outside the CDR3, is EADIYQTPRYLVIGTGKKITLECSQTMGHDKMYWYQQDPGMELHLIHYSYGVNSTEKGDLSSESTVSRIRTEHFPLTLESARPSHTSQYLCASSDPLGRGLQETQYFGPGTRLLVL.